The present T cell receptor (beta chain) was sequenced within a study of shared clonotypes between healthy human individuals. J lost 1 base, V lost 3 bases, and 7 bases had no gene match. The CDR3 extends over 16 amino acids. Per the germline V gene, CDR1 is MDHEN and CDR2 is SYDVKM. Findings of the study overall: Estimated richness values were generally larger in naive subsets than in memory subsets.

Points on this clone: Its antigen is as yet unknown.

The data were produced by immunoSEQ multiplex PCR, yet TCRdb's version contains in-frame clones alone and is incomplete. In the table there are approximately 240,000 clones, approximately 65% of which are singletons. CD4+ cells underwent separation, giving CD45RA+ naive and CD45RA-negative memory subsets. Sequenced: memory CD4+ T cells sorted from blood. Described subset: CD45RA-negative fraction. This receptor was identified in a young man in good health. The rearrangement links TRBV28 to TRBJ2-5; 8 bases line up with TRBD1. In DNA, the CDR3 is TGTGCCAGCAGTTTCCGGACAGGGCTCGTCCAAGAGACCCAGTACTTC. Residues: CASSFRTGLVQETQYF.